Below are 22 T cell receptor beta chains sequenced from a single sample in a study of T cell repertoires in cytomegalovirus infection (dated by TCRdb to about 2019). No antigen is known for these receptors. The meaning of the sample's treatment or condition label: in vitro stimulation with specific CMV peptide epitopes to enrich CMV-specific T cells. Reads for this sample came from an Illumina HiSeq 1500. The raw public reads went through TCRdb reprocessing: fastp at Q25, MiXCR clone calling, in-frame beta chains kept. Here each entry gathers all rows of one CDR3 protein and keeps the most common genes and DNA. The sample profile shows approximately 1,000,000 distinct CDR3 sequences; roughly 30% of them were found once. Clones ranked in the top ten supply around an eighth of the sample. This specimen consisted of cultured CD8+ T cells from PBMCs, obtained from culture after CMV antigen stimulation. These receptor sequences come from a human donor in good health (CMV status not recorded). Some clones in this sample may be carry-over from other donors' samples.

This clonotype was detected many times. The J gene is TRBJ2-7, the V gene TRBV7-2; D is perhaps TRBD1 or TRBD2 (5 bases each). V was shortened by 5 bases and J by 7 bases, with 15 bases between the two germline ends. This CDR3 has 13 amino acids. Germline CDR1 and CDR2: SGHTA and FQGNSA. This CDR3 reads CASSQGTFGEQYF. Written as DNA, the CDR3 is TGTGCCAGCAGCCAAGGGACCTTCGGGGAGCAGTACTTC.

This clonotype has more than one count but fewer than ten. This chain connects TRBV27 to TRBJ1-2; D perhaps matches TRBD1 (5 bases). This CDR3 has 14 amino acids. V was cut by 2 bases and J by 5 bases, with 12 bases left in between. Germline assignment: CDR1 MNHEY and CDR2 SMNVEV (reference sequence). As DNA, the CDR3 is TGTGCCAGCAGTTTAGTCGGTTCAGGGTATGGCTACACCTTC. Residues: CASSLVGSGYGYTF.

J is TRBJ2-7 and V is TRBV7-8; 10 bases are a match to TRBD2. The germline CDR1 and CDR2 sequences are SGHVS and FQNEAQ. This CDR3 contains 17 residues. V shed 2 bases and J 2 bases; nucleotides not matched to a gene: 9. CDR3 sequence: CASSLMVSGGATYEQYV. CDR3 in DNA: TGTGCCAGCAGCTTAATGGTGAGCGGGGGGGCTACCTACGAGCAGTACGTC.

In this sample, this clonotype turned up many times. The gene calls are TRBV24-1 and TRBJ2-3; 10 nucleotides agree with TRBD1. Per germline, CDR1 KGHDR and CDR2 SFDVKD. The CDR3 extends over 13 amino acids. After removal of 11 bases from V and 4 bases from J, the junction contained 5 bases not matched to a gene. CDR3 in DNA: TGTGCCAGCGCGGGACAGGGGTCAGATACGCAGTATTTT. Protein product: CASAGQGSDTQYF.

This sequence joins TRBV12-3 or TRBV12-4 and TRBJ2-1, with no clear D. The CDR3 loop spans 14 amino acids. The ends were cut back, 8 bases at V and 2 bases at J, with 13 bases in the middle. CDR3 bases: TGTGCCAGCTACGCTGGCGGCGCCTACAATGAGCAGTTCTTC. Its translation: CASYAGGAYNEQFF.

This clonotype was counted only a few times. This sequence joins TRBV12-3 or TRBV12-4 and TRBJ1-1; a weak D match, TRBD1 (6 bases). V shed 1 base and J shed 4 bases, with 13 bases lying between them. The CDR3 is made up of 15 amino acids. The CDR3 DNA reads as TGTGCCAGCAGTTTAGACCCCCGAGGGGGCACTGAAGCTTTCTTT. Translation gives CASSLDPRGGTEAFF.

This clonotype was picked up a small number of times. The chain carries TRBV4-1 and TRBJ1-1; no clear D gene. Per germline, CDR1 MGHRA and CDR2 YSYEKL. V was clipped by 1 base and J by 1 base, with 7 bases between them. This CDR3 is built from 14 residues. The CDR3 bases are TGCGCCAGCAGCCAAGTCGAGGAGAACACTGAAGCTTTCTTT. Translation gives CASSQVEENTEAFF.

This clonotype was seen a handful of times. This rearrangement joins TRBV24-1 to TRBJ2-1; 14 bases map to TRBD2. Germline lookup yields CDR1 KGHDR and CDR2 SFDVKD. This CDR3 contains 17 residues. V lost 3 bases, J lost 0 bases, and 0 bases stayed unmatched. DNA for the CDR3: TGTGCCACCAGTGATGGGACTAGCGGGGGCTCCTACAATGAGCAGTTCTTC. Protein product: CATSDGTSGGSYNEQFF.

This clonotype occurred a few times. CDR3 DNA: TGTGCCAGCAGCCCATTCCCGGAAACCTACGAGCAGTACTTC. Translated: CASSPFPETYEQYF. The rearrangement links TRBV7-8 to TRBJ2-7; D is unresolved. V shed 5 bases and J shed 2 bases, with 13 bases lying between them. The CDR3 spans 14 residues. CDR1 is SGHVS and CDR2 is FQNEAQ in the germline V gene.

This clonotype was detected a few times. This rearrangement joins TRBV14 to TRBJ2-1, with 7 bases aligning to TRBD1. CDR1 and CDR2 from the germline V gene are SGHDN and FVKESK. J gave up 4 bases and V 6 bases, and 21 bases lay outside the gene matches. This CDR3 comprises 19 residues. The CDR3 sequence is CASSPAEIYRDRFYNEQFF. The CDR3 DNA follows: TGTGCCAGCAGTCCCGCTGAGATTTACAGGGACAGATTTTACAATGAGCAGTTCTTC.

The CDR3 is CASSGRQGAPGGNTIYF. The CDR3 nucleotides are TGTGCCAGCAGCGGAAGACAGGGGGCGCCTGGTGGAAACACCATATATTTT. The V and J genes are TRBV5-6 and TRBJ1-3; 10 bases agree with TRBD1. The CDR3 covers 17 residues. V shed 4 bases and J 3 bases; nucleotides not matched to a gene: 10. CDR1 SGHDT and CDR2 YYEEEE come from the germline V gene.

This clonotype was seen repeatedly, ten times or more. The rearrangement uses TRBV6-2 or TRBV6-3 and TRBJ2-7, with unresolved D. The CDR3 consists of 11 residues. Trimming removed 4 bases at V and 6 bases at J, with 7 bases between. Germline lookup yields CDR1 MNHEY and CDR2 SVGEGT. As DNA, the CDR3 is TGTGCCAGCAGTTCGAGTGGCGAGCAGTACGTC. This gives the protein CASSSSGEQYV.

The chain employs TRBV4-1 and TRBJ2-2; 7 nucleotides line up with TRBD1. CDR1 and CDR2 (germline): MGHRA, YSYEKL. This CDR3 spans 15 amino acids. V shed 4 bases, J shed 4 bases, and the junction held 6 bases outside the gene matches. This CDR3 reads CASSPTTGVTGELFF. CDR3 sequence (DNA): TGCGCCAGCAGCCCCACCACAGGGGTCACCGGGGAGCTGTTTTTT.

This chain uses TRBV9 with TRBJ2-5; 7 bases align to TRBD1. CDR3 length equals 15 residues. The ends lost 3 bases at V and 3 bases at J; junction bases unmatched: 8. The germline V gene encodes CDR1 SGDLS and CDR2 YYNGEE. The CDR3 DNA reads TGTGCCAGCAGCGAATCCGACAGGGCTGAAGAGACCCAGTACTTC. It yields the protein CASSESDRAEETQYF.

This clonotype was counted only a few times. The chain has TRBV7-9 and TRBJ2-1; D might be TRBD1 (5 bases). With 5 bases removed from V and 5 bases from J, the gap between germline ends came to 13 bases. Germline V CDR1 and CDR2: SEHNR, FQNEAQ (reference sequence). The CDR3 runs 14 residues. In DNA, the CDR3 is TGTGCCAGCAGCCTCAGGGAAGGTGACAATGAGCAGTTCTTC. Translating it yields CASSLREGDNEQFF.

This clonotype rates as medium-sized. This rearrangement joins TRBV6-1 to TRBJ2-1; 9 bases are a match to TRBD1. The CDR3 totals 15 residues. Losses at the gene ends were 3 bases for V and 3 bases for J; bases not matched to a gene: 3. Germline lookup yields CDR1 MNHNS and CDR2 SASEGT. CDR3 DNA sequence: TGTGCCAGCAGTGAGGAGACAGGGGGCTACAATGAGCAGTTCTTC. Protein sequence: CASSEETGGYNEQFF.

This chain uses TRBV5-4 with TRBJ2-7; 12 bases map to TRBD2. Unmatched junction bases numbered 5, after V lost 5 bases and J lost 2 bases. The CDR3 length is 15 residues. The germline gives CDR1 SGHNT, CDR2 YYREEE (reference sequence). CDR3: CASSSASGGAYEQYF. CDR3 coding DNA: TGTGCCAGCAGTTCGGCTAGCGGGGGGGCCTACGAGCAGTACTTC.

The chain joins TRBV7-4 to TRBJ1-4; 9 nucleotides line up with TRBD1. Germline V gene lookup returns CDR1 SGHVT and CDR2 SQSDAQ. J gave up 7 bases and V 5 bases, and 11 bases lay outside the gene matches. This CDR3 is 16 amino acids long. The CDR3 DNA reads TGTGCCAGCAGCCAATCCGGAGACAGGGGGAGTGAAAAACTGTTTTTT. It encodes CASSQSGDRGSEKLFF.

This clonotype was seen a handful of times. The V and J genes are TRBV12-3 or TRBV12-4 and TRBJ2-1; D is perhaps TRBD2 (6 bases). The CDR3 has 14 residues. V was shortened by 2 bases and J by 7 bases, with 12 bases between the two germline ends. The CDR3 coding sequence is TGTGCCAGCAGTTTAAAGGGGACTGGGAATGAGCAGTTCTTC. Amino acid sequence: CASSLKGTGNEQFF.

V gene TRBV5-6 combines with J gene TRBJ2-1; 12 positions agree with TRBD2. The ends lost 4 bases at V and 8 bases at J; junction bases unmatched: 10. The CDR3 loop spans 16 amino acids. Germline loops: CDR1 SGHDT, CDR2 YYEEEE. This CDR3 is CASSTLTSGGRDEQFF. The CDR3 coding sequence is TGTGCCAGCAGCACTCTTACTAGCGGGGGGCGCGATGAGCAGTTCTTC.

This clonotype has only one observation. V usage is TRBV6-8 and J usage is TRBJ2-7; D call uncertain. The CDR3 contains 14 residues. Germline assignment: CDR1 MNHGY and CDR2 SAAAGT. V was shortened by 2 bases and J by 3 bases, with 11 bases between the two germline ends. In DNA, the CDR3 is TGTGCCAGCAGTTACGGTCCCGGCGACTACGAGCAGTACGTC. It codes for CASSYGPGDYEQYV.

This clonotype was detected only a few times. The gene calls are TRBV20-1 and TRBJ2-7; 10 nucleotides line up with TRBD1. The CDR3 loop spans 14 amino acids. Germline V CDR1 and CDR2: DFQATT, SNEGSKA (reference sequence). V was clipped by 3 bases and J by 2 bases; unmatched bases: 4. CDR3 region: CSARPGTGAYEQYF. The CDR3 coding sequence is TGCAGTGCTAGGCCCGGGACAGGGGCCTACGAGCAGTACTTC.